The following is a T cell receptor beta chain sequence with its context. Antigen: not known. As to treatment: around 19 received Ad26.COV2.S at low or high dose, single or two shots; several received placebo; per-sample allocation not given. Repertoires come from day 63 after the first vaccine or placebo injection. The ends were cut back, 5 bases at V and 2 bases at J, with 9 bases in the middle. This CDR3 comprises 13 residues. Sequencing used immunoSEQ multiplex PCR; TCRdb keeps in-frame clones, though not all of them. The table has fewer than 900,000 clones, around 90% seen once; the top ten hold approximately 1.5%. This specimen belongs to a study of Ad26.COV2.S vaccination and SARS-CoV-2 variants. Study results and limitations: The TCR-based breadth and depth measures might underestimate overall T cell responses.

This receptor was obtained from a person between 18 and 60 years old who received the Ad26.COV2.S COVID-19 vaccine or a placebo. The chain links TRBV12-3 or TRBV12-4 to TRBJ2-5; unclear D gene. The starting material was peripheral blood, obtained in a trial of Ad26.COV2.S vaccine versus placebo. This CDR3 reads CASSLHGQETQYF. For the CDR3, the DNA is TGTGCCAGCAGTCTCCACGGGCAAGAGACCCAGTACTTC.